Listed here are 25 T cell receptor beta chains from one sample, sequenced in a study of shared clonotypes between healthy human individuals. Sequencing used immunoSEQ multiplex PCR; TCRdb keeps in-frame clones, though not all of them. The repertoire holds some 2,400,000 clones, with around 95% as singletons. Sequencing was performed on naive CD4+ T cells sorted from blood. Indicated subset: CD45RA+ positively selected. Receptor source: a man younger than 35 in good health.

This clone has more than one count but fewer than ten. The chain combines TRBV10-3 with TRBJ2-3, with 11 bases matching TRBD2. The CDR3 is 14 residues long. J gave up 6 bases and V 4 bases, and 3 bases lay outside the gene matches. Germline V gene data show CDR1 as ENHRY and CDR2 as SYGVKD. CDR3 amino acids: CAISAGLAVDTQYF. In DNA form, the CDR3 reads TGTGCCATCAGTGCGGGACTAGCGGTCGATACGCAGTATTTT.

The CDR3 region has the DNA TGTGCCAGCACCGGAGGTTATGGCACTGAAGCTTTCTTT. It specifies CASTGGYGTEAFF. V gene TRBV27 combines with J gene TRBJ1-1; D remains unclear. Trimming removed 7 bases from V and 4 bases from J, with 13 bases in between. This CDR3 has 13 amino acids. CDR1 and CDR2 (germline): MNHEY, SMNVEV (reference sequence).

This clone was seen a handful of times. Other DNA sequences from this sample encode an identical CDR3 as well. The chain is built from TRBV2 and TRBJ1-1; no definite D call. V was trimmed by 3 bases and J by 2 bases, leaving 7 bases between them. Germline assignment: CDR1 SNHLY and CDR2 FYNNEI. The length of the CDR3 is 13 residues. For the CDR3, the DNA is TGTGCCAGCAGTGACCGGGGTAACACTGAAGCTTTCTTT. Translating gives CASSDRGNTEAFF.

Notes on this clone: At the DNA level, this CDR3 is encoded by other sequences in the same sample as well. The chain employs TRBV30 and TRBJ1-6; possibly TRBD1 for D (5 bases). Germline CDR1 GTSNPN, CDR2 SVGIG (reference sequence). The CDR3 runs 15 residues. Between the trimmed V and J ends, which lost 2 bases and 4 bases, there was a span of 12 bases. CDR3 loop: CAWSLGEGYNSPLHF. Written as DNA, the CDR3 is TGTGCCTGGAGTTTAGGGGAGGGGTATAATTCACCCCTCCACTTT.

The chain combines TRBV5-1 with TRBJ2-5; TRBD2 might be the D (5 bases). V was pared by 4 bases and J by 5 bases, with 18 bases between. Germline assignment: CDR1 SGHRS and CDR2 YFSETQ. CDR3 length equals 15 residues. CDR3 nucleotide sequence: TGCGCCAGCAGCAAATCGGAGGACCTTCCGGAGACCCAGTACTTC. Protein sequence: CASSKSEDLPETQYF. Looking up the rest from reference TRBV5-1 and TRBJ2-5 gives the full variable domain: KAGVTQTPRYLIKTRGQQVTLSCSPISGHRSVSWYQQTPGQGLQFLFEYFSETQRNKGNFPGRFSGRQFSNSRSEMNVSTLELGDSALYLCASSKSEDLPETQYFGPGTRLLVL.

The V call is TRBV2, the J call TRBJ2-5; weak D call: TRBD1 (6 bases). The V end lost 7 bases, the J end lost 1 base, and 10 bases lay between the germline ends. Per the germline V gene, CDR1 is SNHLY and CDR2 is FYNNEI. The CDR3 is 13 amino acids. The DNA of the CDR3 is TGTGCCAGCAAGAGGACAGTCCAAGAGACCCAGTACTTC. Its translation is CASKRTVQETQYF.

In DNA, the CDR3 is TGTGCCTGGAGTACGCAGGGGGGAAACACTGAAGCTTTCTTT. Protein sequence: CAWSTQGGNTEAFF. The chain combines TRBV30 with TRBJ1-1, with TRBD1 identical over 7 bases. J lost 2 bases, V lost 2 bases, and 5 bases had no gene match. The CDR3 sequence is 14 residues long. Germline values: CDR1 GTSNPN, CDR2 SVGIG (reference sequence). The whole variable domain, remainder taken from reference TRBV30 and TRBJ1-1, is SQTIHQWPATLVQPVGSPLSLECTVEGTSNPNLYWYRQAAGRGLQLLFYSVGIGQISSEVPQNLSASRPQDRQFILSSKKLLLSDSGFYLCAWSTQGGNTEAFFGQGTRLTVV.

In nucleotides, the CDR3 is TGTGCCAGCAGCGTCTTGGGGGGCACAGATACGCAGTATTTT. Its protein product is CASSVLGGTDTQYF. V is TRBV9 and J is TRBJ2-3; the D call may be TRBD1 or TRBD2 (5 bases each). V lost 2 bases and J 1 base, leaving 8 bases between the germline ends. The length of the CDR3 is 14 residues. Germline V gene sequence: CDR1 SGDLS, CDR2 YYNGEE.

The gene calls are TRBV9 and TRBJ1-1; D perhaps matches TRBD1 (6 bases). The germline gives CDR1 SGDLS, CDR2 YYNGEE. V gave up 0 bases and J gave up 0 bases, with 15 bases separating them. The CDR3 has 17 amino acids. The CDR3 sequence: CASSVGEQGGMNTEAFF. As DNA, the CDR3 is TGTGCCAGCAGCGTAGGAGAACAGGGAGGAATGAACACTGAAGCTTTCTTT.

The rearrangement links TRBV6-5 to TRBJ1-6; D unresolved. Trimming left V 8 bases short and J 8 bases short, with 10 bases between. This CDR3 has 12 amino acids. In germline, CDR1 is MNHEY, CDR2 SVGAGI. CDR3 DNA sequence: TGTGCCAGCCGTCGGCTGGATTCACCCCTCCACTTT. Protein sequence: CASRRLDSPLHF.

V and J are TRBV30 and TRBJ1-4; 7 positions match TRBD1. V trimming: 6 bases; J trimming: 7 bases; junction bases outside the gene matches: 5. This CDR3 spans 12 amino acids. The germline CDR1 and CDR2 sequences are GTSNPN and SVGIG (reference sequence). The CDR3 DNA sequence: TGTGCCTGTCAGGGGGGGAGTGAAAAACTGTTTTTT. Translation: CACQGGSEKLFF. Filled out from reference TRBV30 and TRBJ1-4, the complete variable domain reads SQTIHQWPATLVQPVGSPLSLECTVEGTSNPNLYWYRQAAGRGLQLLFYSVGIGQISSEVPQNLSASRPQDRQFILSSKKLLLSDSGFYLCACQGGSEKLFFGSGTQLSVL.

CDR3 DNA: TGTGCCTGGAGTGGTCTAGCGGGGAATGAGCAGTTCTTC. Translating gives CAWSGLAGNEQFF. J is TRBJ2-1 and V is TRBV30; 9 bases line up with TRBD2. Germline values: CDR1 GTSNPN, CDR2 SVGIG (reference sequence). The CDR3 has 13 amino acids. V lost 1 base, J lost 7 bases, and 2 bases stayed unmatched.

Details on this clone: The sample holds other DNA sequences that translate to the same CDR3. The rearrangement joins TRBV7-9 to TRBJ2-3; weak D call: TRBD2 (6 bases). V was clipped by 5 bases and J by 3 bases, with 9 bases between them. The CDR3 runs to 13 residues. The germline CDR1 and CDR2 sequences are SEHNR and FQNEAQ (reference sequence). The CDR3 DNA reads TGTGCCAGCAGCCGAGCGGGTACAGATACGCAGTATTTT. Translating it yields CASSRAGTDTQYF.

The chain combines TRBV19 with TRBJ1-3; D unclear. The V end lost 3 bases, the J end lost 0 bases, and 18 bases lay between the germline ends. The length of the CDR3 is 18 residues. Germline CDR1 is LNHDA and CDR2 is SQIVND (reference sequence). CDR3 sequence reads: CASSILRGSRLSGNTIYF. The CDR3 bases are TGTGCCAGTAGTATCCTACGAGGGAGCCGACTCTCTGGAAACACCATATATTTT.

This rearrangement joins TRBV6-6 to TRBJ1-2; 7 positions match TRBD1. Germline V gene data show CDR1 as MNHNY and CDR2 as SVGAGI (reference sequence). The J segment lost 3 bases and the V segment lost 5 bases, leaving 9 bases of the junction unmatched. This CDR3 has 15 residues. The CDR3 nucleotides read TGTGCCAGCAGTCAACAGGGGCGATTGGACTATGGCTACACCTTC. Encoded protein: CASSQQGRLDYGYTF.

This clone was counted a single time. The genes are TRBV2 and TRBJ1-4, with no clear D. V was pared by 1 base and J by 4 bases, with 13 bases between. This CDR3 spans 16 amino acids. Germline CDR1 SNHLY, CDR2 FYNNEI. CDR3 loop: CASSEVWNRINEKLFF. CDR3 nucleotide sequence: TGTGCCAGCAGTGAAGTTTGGAATAGGATTAATGAAAAACTGTTTTTT.

The chain employs TRBV20-1 and TRBJ2-2, with D hard to call. CDR1 is DFQATT, CDR2 SNEGSKA, per germline (reference sequence). The CDR3 runs to 11 residues. CDR3: CSAFETGELFF. In nucleotides, the CDR3 is TGCAGCGCCTTCGAGACCGGGGAGCTGTTTTTT.

V gene TRBV5-1 combines with J gene TRBJ2-3; 8 nucleotides align to TRBD2. Trimming cost V 3 bases and J 1 base; bases outside gene matches: 4. CDR1 and CDR2 from the germline V gene are SGHRS and YFSETQ. The CDR3 is made up of 15 amino acids. CDR3 region: CASSSGGVGTDTQYF. The CDR3 DNA reads as TGCGCCAGCAGCTCGGGAGGGGTGGGCACAGATACGCAGTATTTT. Drawing the rest from reference TRBV5-1 and TRBJ2-3, the complete variable domain is KAGVTQTPRYLIKTRGQQVTLSCSPISGHRSVSWYQQTPGQGLQFLFEYFSETQRNKGNFPGRFSGRQFSNSRSEMNVSTLELGDSALYLCASSSGGVGTDTQYFGPGTRLTVL.

V gene TRBV5-4 combines with J gene TRBJ2-7; 11 bases match TRBD1. This CDR3 has 16 amino acids. J lost 2 bases, V lost 4 bases, and 8 bases had no gene match. Germline CDR1 is SGHNT and CDR2 is YYREEE (reference sequence). The CDR3 DNA reads TGTGCCAGCAGCCCAGGACAGGGGGCGCCCACCTACGAGCAGTACTTC. Translating it yields CASSPGQGAPTYEQYF.

The V gene is TRBV27, the J gene TRBJ1-5; the D is unclear. Germline V lookup: CDR1 MNHEY, CDR2 SMNVEV (reference sequence). Between the trimmed V and J ends, which lost 5 bases and 4 bases, there was a span of 9 bases. The CDR3 extends over 13 amino acids. CDR3 DNA: TGTGCCAGCAGTCCGGGGAGAAATCAGCCCCAGCATTTT. Translation gives CASSPGRNQPQHF.

This clone has more than one count but fewer than ten. The chain joins TRBV7-2 to TRBJ1-2; D is unresolved. Trimming took off 5 bases at V and 9 bases at J, with 13 bases between the two ends. Germline V gives CDR1 SGHTA, CDR2 FQGNSA. There are 12 residues in the CDR3. This chain's CDR3 is CASSPETRSYTF. The CDR3 nucleotides read TGTGCCAGCAGCCCGGAGACTCGTAGCTACACCTTC.

The chain recombines TRBV28 with TRBJ2-1; 12 bases match TRBD1. Germline loops: CDR1 MDHEN, CDR2 SYDVKM. The V segment lost 8 bases and the J segment 6 bases; nucleotides outside the gene matches: 8. This CDR3 comprises 15 residues. The CDR3 bases are TGTGCCAGCCGAGTGGGGACAGGGGGCCTCAATGAGCAGTTCTTC. It encodes CASRVGTGGLNEQFF.

As regards this clone: Other DNA sequences of this sample code for an identical CDR3. The chain links TRBV6-1 to TRBJ1-4; possibly TRBD1 for D (5 bases). Germline lookup yields CDR1 MNHNS and CDR2 SASEGT. V was trimmed by 8 bases and J by 4 bases, leaving 14 bases between them. There are 14 residues in the CDR3. CDR3 in DNA: TGTGCCAGCTCCTCCGGGACGGGTAATGAAAAACTGTTTTTT. Translating it yields CASSSGTGNEKLFF.

V and J are TRBV2 and TRBJ2-1; 7 bases match TRBD2. The CDR3 loop spans 15 amino acids. V dropped 4 bases and J dropped 0; count of bases not matched to a gene: 3. The germline V gene has CDR1 SNHLY and CDR2 FYNNEI. The CDR3 here is CASSVAGLSYNEQFF. DNA of the CDR3: TGTGCCAGCAGTGTAGCGGGTCTCTCCTACAATGAGCAGTTCTTC.

This rearrangement joins TRBV11-2 to TRBJ2-3, with TRBD2 matching 8 bases. Germline V gene lookup returns CDR1 SGHAT and CDR2 FQNNGV. The V and J ends lost 5 bases and 1 base, in that order; junction bases with no gene match: 8. The CDR3 contains 16 residues. CDR3 in amino acids: CASSRSGSPRTDTQYF. CDR3 DNA sequence: TGTGCCAGCAGCCGAAGCGGGAGCCCTCGCACAGATACGCAGTATTTT.